This T cell receptor (beta chain) was profiled in a study of cytomegalovirus exposure and HLA in healthy donors. Notes on the study in general: Excluded were some V segments that proved indistinguishable, including TRBV6-2 and TRBV6-3.

Trimming at V came to 2 bases and at J to 0 bases, leaving 5 bases not matched to a gene. The V gene's germline CDR1 is SGHTA and CDR2 FQGNSA. The CDR3 loop spans 16 amino acids. A remark on this clone: The target antigen is unknown.

This PCR relied on a set of 60 Vbeta primers and 13 Jbeta primers. Sequencing used immunoSEQ multiplex PCR; TCRdb keeps in-frame clones, though not all of them. The sample records about 190,000 clones, about 12% being singletons. This sequence joins TRBV7-2 and TRBJ2-3; 7 bases match TRBD1. Sequencing was carried out using PBMCs. The TCR sequence derives from a man aged 45-65 years in good health and CMV-seropositive. The DNA for the CDR3 is TGTGCCAGCAGCTTAACAGGGGCGGTAAGCACAGATACGCAGTATTTT. This gives the protein CASSLTGAVSTDTQYF.